The clone carrying this T cell receptor (beta chain) was counted at least ten times. This entry is derived from a study of human T cells and chemical hapten exposure. Overall study: Slight volume differences across pooled libraries mainly accounted for varying per-sample TCR yields.

The V end lost 6 bases, the J end lost 8 bases, and 7 bases lay between the germline ends. The CDR3 spans 11 residues. Unfractionated whole blood yielded the extracted total RNA. Authors' methods: Samples contained a median of approximately 100,000 TCRs, with a range of about 23,224 to 700,000. TCRdb analysed the 5' RACE reads with MiXCR anew, one entry per CDR3 protein. TCRdb, not the original authors, processed these V and J calls. Of 130,000 or so distinct CDR3 sequences in the sample, around 4.1% were seen once. The chain couples TRBV12-3 or TRBV12-4 to TRBJ1-4; D ambiguous. The source of this sequence is a female donor in good health. In nucleotides, the CDR3 is TGTGCCAGCAGCTCTACCGAAAAACTGTTTTTT. Protein product: CASSSTEKLFF.